This T cell receptor beta chain was obtained from a study of blood T cell repertoires in COVID-19. The CDR3 is 17 amino acids. CDR1 and CDR2 (germline): SGHTA, FQGTGA. V shed 4 bases, J shed 5 bases, and the junction held 16 bases outside the gene matches. Data came from immunoSEQ multiplex PCR; TCRdb stores just in-frame clones and leaves some out. Here the sample spans approximately 250,000 clones, about nine tenths being singletons. The receptor was derived from a woman in her sixties or seventies who had recovered from COVID-19. Sequences were obtained from peripheral blood. V is TRBV7-3 and J is TRBJ2-5; 7 bases are a match to TRBD2. CDR3 in amino acids: CASSSLSSGLGRETQYF. Written as DNA, the CDR3 is TGTGCCAGCAGCTCGTTAAGCTCGGGCCTCGGGAGGGAGACCCAGTACTTC.